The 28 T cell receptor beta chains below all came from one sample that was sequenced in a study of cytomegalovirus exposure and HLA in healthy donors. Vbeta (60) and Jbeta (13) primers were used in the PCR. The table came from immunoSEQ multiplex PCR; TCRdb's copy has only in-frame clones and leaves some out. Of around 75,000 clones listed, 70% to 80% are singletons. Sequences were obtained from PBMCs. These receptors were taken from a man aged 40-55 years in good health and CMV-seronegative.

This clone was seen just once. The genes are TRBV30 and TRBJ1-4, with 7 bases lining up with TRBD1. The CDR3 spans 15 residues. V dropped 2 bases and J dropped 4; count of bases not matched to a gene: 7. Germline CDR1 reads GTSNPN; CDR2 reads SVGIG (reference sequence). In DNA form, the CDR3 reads TGTGCCTGGAGTAAGGGGGCAGGGGGTAATGAAAAACTGTTTTTT. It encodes CAWSKGAGGNEKLFF.

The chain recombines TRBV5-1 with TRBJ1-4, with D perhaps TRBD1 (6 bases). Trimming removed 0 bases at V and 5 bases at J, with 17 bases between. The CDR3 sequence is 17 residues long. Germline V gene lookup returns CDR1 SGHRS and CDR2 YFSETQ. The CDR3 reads CASSLALLGGRNEKLFF. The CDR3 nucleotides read TGCGCCAGCAGCTTGGCTCTCTTGGGGGGGCGAAATGAAAAACTGTTTTTT.

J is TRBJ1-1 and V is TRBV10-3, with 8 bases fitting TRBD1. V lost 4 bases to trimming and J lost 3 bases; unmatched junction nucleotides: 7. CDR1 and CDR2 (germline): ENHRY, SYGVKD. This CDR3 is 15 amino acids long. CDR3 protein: CAISVAGGMDTEAFF. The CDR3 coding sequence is TGTGCCATCAGTGTGGCAGGGGGCATGGACACTGAAGCTTTCTTT.

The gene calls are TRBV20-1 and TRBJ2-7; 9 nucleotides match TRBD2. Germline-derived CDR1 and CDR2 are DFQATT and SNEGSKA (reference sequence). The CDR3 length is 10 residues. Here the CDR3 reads CRGTSFEQYF. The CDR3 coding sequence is TGCAGAGGGACTAGCTTCGAGCAGTACTTC.

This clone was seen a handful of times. The chain's CDR3 is CASSLGPGQGASNEKLFF. The CDR3 DNA reads TGTGCCAGCAGCTTAGGTCCGGGACAGGGGGCTTCTAATGAAAAACTGTTTTTT. V usage is TRBV11-3 and J usage is TRBJ1-4, with 12 bases matching TRBD1. The CDR3 length is 18 residues. Germline values: CDR1 SGHNT, CDR2 YENEEA. J lost 3 bases, V lost 1 base, and 6 bases had no gene match.

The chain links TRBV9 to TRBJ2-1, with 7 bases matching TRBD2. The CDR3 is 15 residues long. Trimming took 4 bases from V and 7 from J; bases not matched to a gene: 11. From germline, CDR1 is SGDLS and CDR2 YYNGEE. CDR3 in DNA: TGTGCCAGCAGCCCCGAAGCGGGGCCGGGGAATGAGCAGTTCTTC. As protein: CASSPEAGPGNEQFF.

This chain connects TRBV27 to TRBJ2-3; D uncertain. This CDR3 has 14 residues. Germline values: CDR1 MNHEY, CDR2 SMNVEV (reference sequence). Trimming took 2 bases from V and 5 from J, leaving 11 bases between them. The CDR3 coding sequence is TGTGCCAGCAGTTTACTGGCCCGAGGAGATACGCAGTATTTT. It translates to CASSLLARGDTQYF.

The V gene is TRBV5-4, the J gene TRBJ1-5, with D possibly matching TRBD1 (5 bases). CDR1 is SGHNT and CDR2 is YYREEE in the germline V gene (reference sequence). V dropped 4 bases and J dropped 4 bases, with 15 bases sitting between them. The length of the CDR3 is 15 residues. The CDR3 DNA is TGTGCCAGCAGCCCGGGGGAGGGTTCGAATCAGCCCCAGCATTTT. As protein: CASSPGEGSNQPQHF. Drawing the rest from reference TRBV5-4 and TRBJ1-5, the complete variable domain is ETGVTQSPTHLIKTRGQQVTLRCSSQSGHNTVSWYQQALGQGPQFIFQYYREEENGRGNFPPRFSGLQFPNYSSELNVNALELDDSALYLCASSPGEGSNQPQHFGDGTRLSIL.

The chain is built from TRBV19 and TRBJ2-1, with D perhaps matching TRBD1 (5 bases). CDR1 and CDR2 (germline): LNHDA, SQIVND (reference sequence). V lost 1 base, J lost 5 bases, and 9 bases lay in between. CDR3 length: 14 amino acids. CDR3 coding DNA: TGTGCCAGTAGTATAGGGGGCAGTCACAATGAGCAGTTCTTC. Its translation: CASSIGGSHNEQFF.

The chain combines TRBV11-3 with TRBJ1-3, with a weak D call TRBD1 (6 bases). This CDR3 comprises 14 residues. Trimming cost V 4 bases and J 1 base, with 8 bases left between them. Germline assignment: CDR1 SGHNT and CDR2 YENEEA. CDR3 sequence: CASSSGQSGNTIYF. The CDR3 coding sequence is TGTGCCAGCAGCTCAGGACAGTCTGGAAACACCATATATTTT.

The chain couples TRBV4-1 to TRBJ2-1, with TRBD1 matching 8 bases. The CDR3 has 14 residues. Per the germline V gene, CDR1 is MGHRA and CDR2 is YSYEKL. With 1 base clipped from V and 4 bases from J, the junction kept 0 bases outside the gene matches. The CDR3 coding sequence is TGCGCCAGCAGCCAAGGACAGGGGTACAATGAGCAGTTCTTC. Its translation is CASSQGQGYNEQFF.

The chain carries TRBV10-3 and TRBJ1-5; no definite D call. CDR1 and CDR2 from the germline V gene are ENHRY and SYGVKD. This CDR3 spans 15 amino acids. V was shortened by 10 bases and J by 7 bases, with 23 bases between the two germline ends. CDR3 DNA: TGTGCCAGCAGAGTTGCAGACAACCCTGCCCAGCCCCAGCATTTT. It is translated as CASRVADNPAQPQHF.

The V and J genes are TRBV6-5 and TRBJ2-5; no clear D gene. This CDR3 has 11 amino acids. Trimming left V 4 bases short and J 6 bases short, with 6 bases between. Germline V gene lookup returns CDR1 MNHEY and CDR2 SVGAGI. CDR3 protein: CASSLGQTQYF. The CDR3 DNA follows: TGTGCCAGCAGTTTGGGCCAGACCCAGTACTTC.

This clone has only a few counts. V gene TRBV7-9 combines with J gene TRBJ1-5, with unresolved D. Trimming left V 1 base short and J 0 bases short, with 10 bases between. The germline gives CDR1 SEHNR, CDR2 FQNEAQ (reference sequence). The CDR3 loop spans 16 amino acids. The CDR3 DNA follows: TGTGCCAGCAGCTTAGTGGGCCGGAATAGCAATCAGCCCCAGCATTTT. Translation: CASSLVGRNSNQPQHF.

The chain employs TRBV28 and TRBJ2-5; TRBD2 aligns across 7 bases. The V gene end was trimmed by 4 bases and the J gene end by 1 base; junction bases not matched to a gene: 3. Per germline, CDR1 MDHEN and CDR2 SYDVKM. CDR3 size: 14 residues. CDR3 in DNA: TGTGCCAGCAGTTCGGGAGGTGTCCAAGAGACCCAGTACTTC. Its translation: CASSSGGVQETQYF.

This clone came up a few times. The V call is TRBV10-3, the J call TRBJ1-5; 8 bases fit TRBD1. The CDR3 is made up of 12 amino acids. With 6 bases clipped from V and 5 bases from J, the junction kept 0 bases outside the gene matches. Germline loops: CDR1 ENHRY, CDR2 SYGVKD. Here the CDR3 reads CAIRDRDQPQHF. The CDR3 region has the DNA TGTGCCATCAGGGACAGGGATCAGCCCCAGCATTTT.

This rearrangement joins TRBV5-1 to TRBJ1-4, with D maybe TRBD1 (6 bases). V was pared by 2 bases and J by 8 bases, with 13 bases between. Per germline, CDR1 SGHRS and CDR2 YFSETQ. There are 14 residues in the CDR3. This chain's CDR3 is CASSFATGNEKLFF. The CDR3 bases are TGCGCCAGCAGCTTTGCAACAGGGAACGAAAAACTGTTTTTT.

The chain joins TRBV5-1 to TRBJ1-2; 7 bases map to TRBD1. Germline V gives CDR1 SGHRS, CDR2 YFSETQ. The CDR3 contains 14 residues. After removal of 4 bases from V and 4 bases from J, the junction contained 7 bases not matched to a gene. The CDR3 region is CASSPGQPSYGYTF. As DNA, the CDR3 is TGCGCCAGCAGCCCGGGACAGCCCTCCTATGGCTACACCTTC.

The CDR3, as DNA: TGCGCCAGCAGCGCGACAGGGGACACTGAAGCTTTCTTT. Translated: CASSATGDTEAFF. This sequence joins TRBV5-1 and TRBJ1-1; 8 bases line up with TRBD1. The V gene's germline CDR1 is SGHRS and CDR2 YFSETQ. The CDR3 contains 13 residues. V dropped 4 bases and J dropped 3; count of bases not matched to a gene: 2.

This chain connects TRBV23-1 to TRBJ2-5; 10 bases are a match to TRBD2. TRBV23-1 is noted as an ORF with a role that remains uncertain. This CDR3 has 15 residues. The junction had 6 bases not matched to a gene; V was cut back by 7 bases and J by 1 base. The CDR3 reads CASTRLAGFQETQYF. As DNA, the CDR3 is TGCGCCAGCACTCGACTAGCGGGTTTCCAAGAGACCCAGTACTTC.

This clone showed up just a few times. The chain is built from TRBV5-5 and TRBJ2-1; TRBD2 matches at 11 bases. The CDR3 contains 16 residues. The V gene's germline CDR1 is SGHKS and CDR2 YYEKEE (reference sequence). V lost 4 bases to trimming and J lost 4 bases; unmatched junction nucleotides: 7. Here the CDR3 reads CASSISGTSGYNEQFF. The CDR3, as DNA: TGTGCCAGCAGCATCTCTGGGACTAGCGGTTACAATGAGCAGTTCTTC.

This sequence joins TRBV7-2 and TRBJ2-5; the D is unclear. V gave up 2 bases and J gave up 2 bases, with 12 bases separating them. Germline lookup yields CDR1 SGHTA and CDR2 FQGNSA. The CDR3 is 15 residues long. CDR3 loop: CASSLITRKQETQYF. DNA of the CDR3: TGTGCCAGCAGCTTAATTACGAGGAAACAAGAGACCCAGTACTTC.

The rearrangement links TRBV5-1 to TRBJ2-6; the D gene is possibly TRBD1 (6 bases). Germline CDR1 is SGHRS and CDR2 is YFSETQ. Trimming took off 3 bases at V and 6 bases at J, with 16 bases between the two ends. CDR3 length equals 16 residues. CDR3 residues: CASSSATGLAANVLTF. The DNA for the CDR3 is TGCGCCAGCAGCTCCGCGACAGGTCTGGCGGCCAACGTCCTGACTTTC.

The CDR3 is CASSLTGSRNEQFF. CDR3 nucleotide sequence: TGTGCCAGTAGTTTGACAGGTTCGCGGAATGAGCAGTTCTTC. V and J are TRBV19 and TRBJ2-1; a possible D gene is TRBD1 (6 bases). V gave up 5 bases and J gave up 7 bases, with 15 bases separating them. CDR3 length equals 14 residues. The germline CDR1 and CDR2 sequences are LNHDA and SQIVND (reference sequence).

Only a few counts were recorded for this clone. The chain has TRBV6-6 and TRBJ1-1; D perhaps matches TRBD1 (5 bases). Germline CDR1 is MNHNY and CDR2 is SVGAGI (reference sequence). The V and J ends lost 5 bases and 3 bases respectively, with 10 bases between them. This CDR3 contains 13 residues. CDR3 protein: CASSTDSYTEAFF. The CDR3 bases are TGTGCCAGCAGTACCGACAGTTACACTGAAGCTTTCTTT.

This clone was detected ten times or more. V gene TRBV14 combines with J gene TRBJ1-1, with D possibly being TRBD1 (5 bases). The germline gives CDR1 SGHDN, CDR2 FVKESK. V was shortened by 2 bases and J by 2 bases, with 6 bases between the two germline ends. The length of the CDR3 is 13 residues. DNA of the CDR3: TGTGCCAGCAGCCAACAGGGTAACACTGAAGCTTTCTTT. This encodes CASSQQGNTEAFF.

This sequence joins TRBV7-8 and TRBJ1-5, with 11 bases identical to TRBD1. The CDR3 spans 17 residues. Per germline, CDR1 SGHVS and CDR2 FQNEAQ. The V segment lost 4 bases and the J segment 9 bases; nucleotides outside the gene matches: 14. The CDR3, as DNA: TGTGCCAGCAGCTCAGGGCTACCGGACAGGGGGCCGCGGCCCCAGCATTTT. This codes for CASSSGLPDRGPRPQHF.

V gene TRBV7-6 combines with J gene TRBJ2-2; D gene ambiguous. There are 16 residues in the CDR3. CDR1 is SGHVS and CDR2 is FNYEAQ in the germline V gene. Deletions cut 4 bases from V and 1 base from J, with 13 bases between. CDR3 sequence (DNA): TGTGCCAGCAGCTCCCGCCCCGGTCAGAACACCGGGGAGCTGTTTTTT. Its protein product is CASSSRPGQNTGELFF.